The clone carrying this T cell receptor beta chain was counted many times. This CDR3 spans 15 amino acids. Trimming took off 4 bases at V and 4 bases at J, with 16 bases between the two ends. Per the germline V gene, CDR1 is MDHEN and CDR2 is SYDVKM. The data originate from a study of T cells in Graves' hyperthyroidism and ophthalmopathy. Template material for amplifying TCR beta CDR3 regions consisted of RNA transcripts. HTBI primers drove first-round RT-PCR of the TCR CDR3. TCRdb redid the calling of the multiplex PCR reads with MiXCR, one entry per CDR3 protein. The top ten clones hold around 17% of a sample with some 570,000 distinct CDR3 sequences, roughly 18% of them seen once.

The source material was blood. The sequence came from a woman between 18 and 30 years old with Graves' ophthalmopathy. The J gene is TRBJ1-1, the V gene TRBV28; a possible D gene is TRBD1 (6 bases). Here the CDR3 DNA reads TGTGCCAGCAGTTCCCCACAGGGATTGGCCACTGAAGCTTTCTTT. Protein: CASSSPQGLATEAFF.